One and the same sample provided the 26 T cell receptor beta chains below, sequenced in a study of shared clonotypes between healthy human individuals. TCRdb keeps only in-frame clones here, not all; method: immunoSEQ multiplex PCR. Counted here are 2 million to 2.5 million clones, roughly 94% occurring once; the ten biggest clones make up under 0.15%. Sequenced material: naive CD4+ T cells sorted from blood. Stated subset: CD45RA+ positively selected. The receptors stem from a man in his late teens or twenties in good health.

Note on this clone: Other DNA sequences from this sample encode an identical CDR3 as well. The chain employs TRBV7-6 and TRBJ2-3; D is unclear. The CDR3 runs 12 residues. Germline assignment: CDR1 SGHVS and CDR2 FNYEAQ. V lost 6 bases to trimming and J lost 3 bases, with 7 bases between them. CDR3 coding DNA: TGTGCCAGCAGTTCCTCTACAGATACGCAGTATTTT. It specifies CASSSSTDTQYF.

The chain combines TRBV10-2 with TRBJ2-5; the D gene is possibly TRBD2 (6 bases). The CDR3 extends over 15 amino acids. Deletions cut 3 bases from V and 5 bases from J, with 16 bases between. Per germline, CDR1 WSHSY and CDR2 SAAADI. CDR3 sequence reads: CASSEGWGVGETQYF. The CDR3, as DNA: TGCGCCAGCAGTGAAGGTTGGGGGGTTGGTGAGACCCAGTACTTC.

This chain uses TRBV19 with TRBJ2-7, with TRBD1 matching 8 bases. The CDR3 covers 13 residues. The junction had 9 bases not matched to a gene; V was cut back by 9 bases and J by 5 bases. Germline CDR1 reads LNHDA; CDR2 reads SQIVND (reference sequence). In DNA form, the CDR3 reads TGTGCCAGCCGACAGGGGAACATCAACGAGCAGTACTTC. Protein sequence: CASRQGNINEQYF.

The chain carries TRBV15 and TRBJ1-2, with D perhaps matching TRBD1 (5 bases). V was cut by 6 bases and J by 4 bases, with 12 bases left in between. The germline V gene has CDR1 LNHNV and CDR2 YYDKDF (reference sequence). The CDR3 is 13 residues long. Here the CDR3 DNA reads TGTGCCACCAGTCCGGGGGGTATCTATGGCTACACCTTC. It encodes CATSPGGIYGYTF.

The DNA of the CDR3 is TGTGCCAGCAGGCGGACAGGGAGCACCGGGGAGCTGTTTTTT. Translating it yields CASRRTGSTGELFF. This chain connects TRBV2 to TRBJ2-2; 8 bases fit TRBD1. The ends lost 6 bases at V and 4 bases at J; junction bases unmatched: 4. There are 14 residues in the CDR3. Germline CDR1 and CDR2: SNHLY and FYNNEI.

This sequence joins TRBV30 and TRBJ1-4; D remains ambiguous. The CDR3 is 13 residues long. Trimming shortened V by 5 bases and J by 5 bases, and 12 bases separated the two germline ends. CDR1 and CDR2 from the germline V gene are GTSNPN and SVGIG (reference sequence). The CDR3 here is CAWQADGNEKLFF. In DNA, the CDR3 is TGTGCCTGGCAGGCCGACGGGAATGAAAAACTGTTTTTT.

The V call is TRBV9, the J call TRBJ2-7, with unresolved D. The germline CDR1 and CDR2 sequences are SGDLS and YYNGEE. This CDR3 region has 15 residues. The ends were cut back, 0 bases at V and 5 bases at J, with 15 bases in the middle. Here the CDR3 reads CASSVAPGWQNEQYF. As DNA, the CDR3 is TGTGCCAGCAGCGTAGCCCCGGGTTGGCAGAACGAGCAGTACTTC.

The sample holds a few counts of this clone. The gene calls are TRBV18 and TRBJ1-5; D is undetermined. The length of the CDR3 is 14 residues. Germline lookup yields CDR1 KGHSH and CDR2 LQKENI. V was pared by 5 bases and J by 2 bases, with 10 bases between. This CDR3 is CASSEGRGNQPQHF. The CDR3 coding sequence is TGTGCCAGCTCAGAGGGTAGGGGCAATCAGCCCCAGCATTTT.

The rearrangement links TRBV6-5 to TRBJ2-7; D is perhaps TRBD1 (6 bases). The CDR3 totals 14 residues. Trimming cost V 8 bases and J 2 bases, with 16 bases left between them. Looked up from germline, CDR1 is MNHEY and CDR2 is SVGAGI. Here the CDR3 reads CASHRLQGAYEQYF. CDR3 nucleotide sequence: TGTGCCAGCCATCGCCTACAGGGAGCCTACGAGCAGTACTTC.

This rearrangement joins TRBV5-1 to TRBJ2-7; D is uncertain. The germline CDR1 and CDR2 sequences are SGHRS and YFSETQ. This CDR3 region has 15 residues. The V gene lost 4 bases and the J gene lost 0 bases, with 14 bases spanning the gap. The CDR3 protein is CASSTDIPSSYEQYF. CDR3 DNA: TGCGCCAGCAGCACCGACATCCCGAGCTCCTACGAGCAGTACTTC. The full variable domain, its missing parts supplied by reference TRBV5-1 and TRBJ2-7, is KAGVTQTPRYLIKTRGQQVTLSCSPISGHRSVSWYQQTPGQGLQFLFEYFSETQRNKGNFPGRFSGRQFSNSRSEMNVSTLELGDSALYLCASSTDIPSSYEQYFGPGTRLTVT.

Turning to this clone: Other DNA sequences in the same sample also yield this CDR3. This sequence joins TRBV30 and TRBJ1-1, with D maybe TRBD1 (6 bases). This CDR3 has 12 residues. Trimming shortened V by 1 base and J by 3 bases, and 6 bases separated the two germline ends. Germline loops: CDR1 GTSNPN, CDR2 SVGIG (reference sequence). The chain's CDR3 is CAWSDRDTEAFF. CDR3 sequence (DNA): TGTGCCTGGAGTGACAGGGACACTGAAGCTTTCTTT.

The chain has TRBV11-2 and TRBJ2-7, with 10 bases matching TRBD1. J was trimmed by 3 bases and V by 5 bases; bases with no gene match: 10. Germline V gene lookup returns CDR1 SGHAT and CDR2 FQNNGV. The CDR3 sequence is 16 residues long. CDR3 nucleotide sequence: TGTGCCAGCAGCCACCGCTCCAGGGACAGGGGCTACGAGCAGTACTTC. Translated: CASSHRSRDRGYEQYF. The full variable domain, with the rest looked up from reference TRBV11-2 and TRBJ2-7, is EAGVAQSPRYKIIEKRQSVAFWCNPISGHATLYWYQQILGQGPKLLIQFQNNGVVDDSQLPKDRFSAERLKGVDSTLKIQPAKLEDSAVYLCASSHRSRDRGYEQYFGPGTRLTVT.

V and J are TRBV28 and TRBJ1-4, with D perhaps matching TRBD1 (5 bases). Germline CDR1 is MDHEN and CDR2 is SYDVKM. The CDR3 spans 14 residues. Trimming took off 8 bases at V and 6 bases at J, with 16 bases between the two ends. CDR3 region: CASLPGGFYEKLFF. DNA of the CDR3: TGTGCCAGCCTCCCGGGGGGATTCTATGAAAAACTGTTTTTT.

The chain carries TRBV5-4 and TRBJ2-3; D gene uncertain. The V end was cut by 2 bases, the J end by 4 bases, with 11 bases between. CDR1 and CDR2 (germline): SGHNT, YYREEE (reference sequence). The CDR3 is 14 residues long. The CDR3 region has the DNA TGTGCCAGCAGCTTTTCGTTTACCGCAGATACGCAGTATTTT. Protein product: CASSFSFTADTQYF.

V gene TRBV2 combines with J gene TRBJ2-3; 7 bases are shared with TRBD2. The germline CDR1 and CDR2 sequences are SNHLY and FYNNEI. CDR3 length: 14 amino acids. V shed 1 base, J shed 7 bases, and the junction held 5 bases outside the gene matches. CDR3: CASSEEVAGNTQYF. For the CDR3, the DNA is TGTGCCAGCAGTGAAGAGGTAGCGGGCAATACGCAGTATTTT.

Turning to this clone: Other DNA sequences of this sample code for an identical CDR3. V usage is TRBV9 and J usage is TRBJ2-3; D is undetermined. Looked up from germline, CDR1 is SGDLS and CDR2 is YYNGEE. The CDR3 is 15 residues long. Trimming left V 0 bases short and J 1 base short, with 9 bases between. The CDR3 loop is CASSVEGARTDTQYF. The CDR3 nucleotides are TGTGCCAGCAGCGTAGAAGGAGCCCGCACAGATACGCAGTATTTT.

The V call is TRBV2, the J call TRBJ2-5, with D possibly matching TRBD2 (5 bases). Trimming left V 6 bases short and J 9 bases short, with 14 bases between. Per the germline V gene, CDR1 is SNHLY and CDR2 is FYNNEI. This CDR3 has 12 residues. The CDR3 coding sequence is TGTGCCAGCAGCCCGGACTTCCCGGCCCAGTACTTC. Protein: CASSPDFPAQYF.

The chain employs TRBV25-1 and TRBJ2-1; no reliable D call. The CDR3 sequence is 16 residues long. V dropped 3 bases and J dropped 6 bases, with 18 bases sitting between them. Germline assignment: CDR1 MGHDK and CDR2 SYGVNS. The CDR3 loop reads CASSDSRHPDANEQFF. In nucleotides, the CDR3 is TGTGCCAGCAGTGATTCGCGGCACCCAGACGCCAATGAGCAGTTCTTC.

The chain recombines TRBV19 with TRBJ1-4, with D perhaps matching TRBD1 (5 bases). V was clipped by 5 bases and J by 1 base, with 8 bases between them. The germline V gene has CDR1 LNHDA and CDR2 SQIVND (reference sequence). There are 14 residues in the CDR3. The CDR3 is CASSGRVTNEKLFF. The CDR3 DNA sequence: TGTGCCAGTAGTGGCAGGGTAACTAATGAAAAACTGTTTTTT.

Comments on this clone: Other DNA sequences of this sample code for an identical CDR3. The rearrangement uses TRBV28 and TRBJ1-2; D gene unclear. In germline, CDR1 is MDHEN, CDR2 SYDVKM. The CDR3 length is 12 residues. Trimming left V 2 bases short and J 5 bases short, with 6 bases between. The CDR3 is CASSLPSYGYTF. The DNA of the CDR3 is TGTGCCAGCAGTTTACCCTCATATGGCTACACCTTC.

The DNA for the CDR3 is TGTGCCATCATGGGCCCTGACAGGGGGTTCGGCGAGCAGTACTTC. Translated, it gives CAIMGPDRGFGEQYF. V is TRBV10-3 and J is TRBJ2-7, with 9 bases fitting TRBD1. V gave up 7 bases and J gave up 6 bases; unmatched junction bases: 13. There are 15 residues in the CDR3. Germline CDR1 and CDR2: ENHRY and SYGVKD.

This chain links TRBV5-1 with TRBJ2-1; 7 bases map to TRBD1. CDR3 length: 14 residues. J was trimmed by 5 bases and V by 5 bases; bases with no gene match: 7. From germline, CDR1 is SGHRS and CDR2 YFSETQ. CDR3 sequence: CASRLDRAHNEQFF. CDR3 coding DNA: TGCGCCAGCAGACTCGACAGGGCCCACAATGAGCAGTTCTTC.

Points on this clone: The sample carries other DNA sequences with the same CDR3. The chain uses TRBV6-5 and TRBJ2-7; D gene ambiguous. The V end was cut by 5 bases, the J end by 4 bases, with 6 bases between. Germline loops: CDR1 MNHEY, CDR2 SVGAGI. The CDR3 has 11 residues. The CDR3 is CASSNGYEQYF. In DNA, the CDR3 is TGTGCCAGCAGTAATGGTTACGAGCAGTACTTC.

Of note for this clone: The same CDR3 arises from other DNA sequences in this sample as well. The chain combines TRBV6-5 with TRBJ2-2; no reliable D call. The CDR3 extends over 11 amino acids. Between the trimmed V and J ends, which lost 8 bases and 3 bases, there was a span of 4 bases. Per germline, CDR1 MNHEY and CDR2 SVGAGI. The CDR3 DNA reads TGTGCCAGCCGGGACACCGGGGAGCTGTTTTTT. It is translated as CASRDTGELFF.

The rearrangement links TRBV2 to TRBJ1-3, with a tentative D call TRBD1 (5 bases). V lost 4 bases, J lost 8 bases, and 6 bases lay in between. Germline V CDR1 and CDR2: SNHLY, FYNNEI. The CDR3 is 11 amino acids. This CDR3 reads CASSVRDTIYF. CDR3 sequence (DNA): TGTGCCAGCAGTGTCAGGGACACCATATATTTT.

The V and J genes are TRBV28 and TRBJ1-3, with D perhaps TRBD1 (6 bases). The ends were cut back, 5 bases at V and 3 bases at J, with 14 bases in the middle. The CDR3 runs to 15 residues. In germline, CDR1 is MDHEN, CDR2 SYDVKM. CDR3: CASSPSGVYGNTIYF. CDR3 bases: TGTGCCAGCAGTCCTTCAGGGGTTTATGGAAACACCATATATTTT.